This T cell receptor beta chain was retrieved from a study of T cell responses to AZD1222 COVID-19 vaccine. Notes on the study in general: Distributed over spike, vaccine-associated CD4 TCRs predominated at 160-218 and 743-854.

Pooled together were second doses at about 4 or about 12 weeks. The assay was immunoSEQ multiplex PCR, and TCRdb's table has in-frame clones only and misses some. The sample lists under 100,000 clones, approximately 85% seen once, with about an eighth in the top ten. CDR1 and CDR2 (germline): MNHEY, SVGAGI. The CDR3 is made up of 14 amino acids. V gave up 6 bases and J gave up 0 bases, with 11 bases separating them. To note about this clone: Its target is not known.

The V call is TRBV6-5, the J call TRBJ1-2; D remains ambiguous. This receptor was identified in an adult who received the AZD1222 COVID-19 vaccine. Sample: peripheral blood, taken 28 days after the second AZD1222 dose. The CDR3 DNA is TGTGCCAGCAGAGAGACCCAGTCTAACTATGGCTACACCTTC. Translation gives CASRETQSNYGYTF.